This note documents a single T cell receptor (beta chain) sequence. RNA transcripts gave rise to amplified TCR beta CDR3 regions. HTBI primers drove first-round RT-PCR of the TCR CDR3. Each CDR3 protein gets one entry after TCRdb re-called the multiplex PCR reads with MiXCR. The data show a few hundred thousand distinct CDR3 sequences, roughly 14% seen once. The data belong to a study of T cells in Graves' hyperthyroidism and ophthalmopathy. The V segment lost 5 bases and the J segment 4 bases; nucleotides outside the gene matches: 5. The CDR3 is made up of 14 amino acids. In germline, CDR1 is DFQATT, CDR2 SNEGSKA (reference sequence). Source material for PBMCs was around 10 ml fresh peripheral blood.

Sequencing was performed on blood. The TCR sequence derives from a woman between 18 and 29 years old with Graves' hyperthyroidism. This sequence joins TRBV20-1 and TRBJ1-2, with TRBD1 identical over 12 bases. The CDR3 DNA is TGCAGTGCTTGGGACAGGGGGCGCGTCTATGGCTACACCTTC. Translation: CSAWDRGRVYGYTF.